Here is one T cell receptor (beta chain) with its context. The data stem from a study of blood T cell repertoires in COVID-19. Overall study context: Material from acute and convalescent COVID-19 was sourced from the United States, Italy and Spain. Sources were T cells, B-cell-depleted T cells, or PBMCs; the material itself was cDNA or gDNA.

As originally analysed: Amplification of reference gene primers was used by the study to estimate nucleated cell counts. Assay used: immunoSEQ multiplex PCR; TCRdb lists only in-frame clones, some missing. For V, J and clone size, that table is used; D and trimming come from the DNA. Here the sample spans nearly 300,000 clones, about four fifths being singletons. This sequence originates from a human donor with COVID-19, enrolled during active disease. The donor label of this sample is uncertain. Sequenced sample: peripheral blood.

This chain's CDR3 is CAWSVRVPSSTDTQYF. The CDR3 nucleotides read TGTGCCTGGAGTGTACGGGTACCTTCTAGCACAGATACGCAGTATTTT. This chain uses TRBV30 with TRBJ2-3; D unresolved. This CDR3 region has 16 residues. V was shortened by 0 bases and J by 0 bases, with 13 bases between the two germline ends. Germline CDR1 reads GTSNPN; CDR2 reads SVGIG (reference sequence).